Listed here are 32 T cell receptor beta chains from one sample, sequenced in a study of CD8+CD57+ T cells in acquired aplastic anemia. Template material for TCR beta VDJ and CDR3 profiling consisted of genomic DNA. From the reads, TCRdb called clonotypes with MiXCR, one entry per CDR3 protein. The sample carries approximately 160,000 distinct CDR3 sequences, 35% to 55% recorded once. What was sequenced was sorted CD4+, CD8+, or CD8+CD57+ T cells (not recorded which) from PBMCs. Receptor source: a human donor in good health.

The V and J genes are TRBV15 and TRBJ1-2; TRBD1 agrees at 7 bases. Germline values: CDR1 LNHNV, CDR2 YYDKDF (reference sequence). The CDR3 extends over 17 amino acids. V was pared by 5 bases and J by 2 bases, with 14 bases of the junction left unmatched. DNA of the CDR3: TGTGCCACCAGCTCCCAGGACAGGCTGGGGAAAAACTATGGCTACACCTTC. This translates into CATSSQDRLGKNYGYTF.

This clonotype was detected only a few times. CDR3 protein: CASSGRTLQETQYF. DNA of the CDR3: TGTGCCAGCAGTGGCCGGACACTGCAAGAGACCCAGTACTTC. The chain has TRBV2 and TRBJ2-5; TRBD1 might be the D (5 bases). The CDR3 loop spans 14 amino acids. V shed 4 bases and J shed 2 bases, with 11 bases lying between them. The germline CDR1 and CDR2 sequences are SNHLY and FYNNEI.

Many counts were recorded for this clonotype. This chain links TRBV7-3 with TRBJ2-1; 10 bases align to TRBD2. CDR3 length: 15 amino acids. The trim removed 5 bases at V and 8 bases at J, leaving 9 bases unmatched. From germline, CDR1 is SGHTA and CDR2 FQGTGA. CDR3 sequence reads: CASSMGLASFHEQFF. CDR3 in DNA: TGTGCCAGCAGCATGGGACTAGCGAGTTTCCATGAGCAGTTCTTC.

The CDR3 nucleotides are TGTGCCAGTCAGACAGGGCTCGATGAGCAGTTCTTC. It specifies CASQTGLDEQFF. The chain is built from TRBV2 and TRBJ2-1; 7 bases align to TRBD1. Germline CDR1 and CDR2: SNHLY and FYNNEI. After removal of 9 bases from V and 8 bases from J, the junction contained 7 bases not matched to a gene. CDR3 length: 12 residues.

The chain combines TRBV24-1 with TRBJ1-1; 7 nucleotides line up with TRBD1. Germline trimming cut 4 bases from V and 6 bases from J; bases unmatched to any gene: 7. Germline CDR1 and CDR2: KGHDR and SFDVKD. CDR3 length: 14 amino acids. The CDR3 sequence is CATSDRGRGSEAFF. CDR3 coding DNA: TGTGCCACCAGTGACAGGGGGAGAGGGTCTGAAGCTTTCTTT.

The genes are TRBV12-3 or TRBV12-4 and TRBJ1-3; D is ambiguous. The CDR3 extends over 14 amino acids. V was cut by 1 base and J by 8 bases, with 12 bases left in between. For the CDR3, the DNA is TGTGCCAGCAGTTTAGTCCAGGATCGGGACACCATATATTTT. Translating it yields CASSLVQDRDTIYF.

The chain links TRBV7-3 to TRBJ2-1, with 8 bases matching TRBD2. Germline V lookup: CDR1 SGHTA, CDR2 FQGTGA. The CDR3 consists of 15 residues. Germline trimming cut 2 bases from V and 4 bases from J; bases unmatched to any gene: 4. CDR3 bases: TGTGCCAGCAGCTTATTGACGGGGGGGTACAATGAGCAGTTCTTC. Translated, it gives CASSLLTGGYNEQFF. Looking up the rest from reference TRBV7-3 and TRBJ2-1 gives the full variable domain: GAGVSQTPSNKVTEKGKYVELRCDPISGHTALYWYRQSLGQGPEFLIYFQGTGAADDSGLPNDRFFAVRPEGSVSTLKIQRTERGDSAVYLCASSLLTGGYNEQFFGPGTRLTVL.

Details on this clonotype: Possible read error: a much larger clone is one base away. The CDR3 spells CASSATSGTAHTF. The CDR3 DNA is TGTGCCAGCAGCGCAACTTCCGGGACAGCTCACACCTTC. The chain is built from TRBV5-6 and TRBJ1-2; 7 bases fit TRBD1. Losses at the gene ends were 4 bases for V and 12 bases for J; bases not matched to a gene: 12. CDR1 is SGHDT and CDR2 is YYEEEE in the germline V gene. The CDR3 totals 13 residues.

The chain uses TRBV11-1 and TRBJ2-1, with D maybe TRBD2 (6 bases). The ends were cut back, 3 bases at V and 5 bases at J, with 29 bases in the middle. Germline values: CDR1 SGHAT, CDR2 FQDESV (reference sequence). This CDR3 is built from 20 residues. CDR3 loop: CASSFIVSGFGGENDNEQFF. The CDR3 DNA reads TGTGCCAGCAGCTTTATTGTATCCGGTTTTGGCGGGGAGAACGACAATGAGCAGTTCTTC.

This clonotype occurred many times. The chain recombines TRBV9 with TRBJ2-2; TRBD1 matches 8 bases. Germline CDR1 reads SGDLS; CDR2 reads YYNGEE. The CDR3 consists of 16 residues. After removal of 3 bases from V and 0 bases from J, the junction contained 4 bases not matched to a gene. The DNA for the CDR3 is TGTGCCAGCAGCGCCGACAGGGGCGCGAACACCGGGGAGCTGTTTTTT. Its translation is CASSADRGANTGELFF. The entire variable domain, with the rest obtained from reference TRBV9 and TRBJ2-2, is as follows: DSGVTQTPKHLITATGQRVTLRCSPRSGDLSVYWYQQSLDQGLQFLIQYYNGEERAKGNILERFSAQQFPDLHSELNLSSLELGDSALYFCASSADRGANTGELFFGEGSRLTVL.

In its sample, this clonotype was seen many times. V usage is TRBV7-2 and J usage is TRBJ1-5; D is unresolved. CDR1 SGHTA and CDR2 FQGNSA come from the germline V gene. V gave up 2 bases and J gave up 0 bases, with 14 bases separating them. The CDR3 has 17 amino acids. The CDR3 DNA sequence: TGTGCCAGCAGCTTATTTGGCAGGACCCATAGCAATCAGCCCCAGCATTTT. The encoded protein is CASSLFGRTHSNQPQHF.

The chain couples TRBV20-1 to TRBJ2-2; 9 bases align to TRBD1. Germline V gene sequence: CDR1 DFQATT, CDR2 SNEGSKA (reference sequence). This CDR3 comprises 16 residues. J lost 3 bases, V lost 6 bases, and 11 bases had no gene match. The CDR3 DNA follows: TGCAGTGCCAGCAGCTTGGGACAGGGTTACACCGGGGAGCTGTTTTTT. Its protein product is CSASSLGQGYTGELFF.

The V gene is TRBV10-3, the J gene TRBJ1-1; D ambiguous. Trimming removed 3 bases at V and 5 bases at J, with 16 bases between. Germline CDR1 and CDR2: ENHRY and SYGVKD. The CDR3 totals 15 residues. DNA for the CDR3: TGTGCCATCAGTGATCCGAGAGAGGGCGCGACTGAAGCTTTCTTT. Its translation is CAISDPREGATEAFF.

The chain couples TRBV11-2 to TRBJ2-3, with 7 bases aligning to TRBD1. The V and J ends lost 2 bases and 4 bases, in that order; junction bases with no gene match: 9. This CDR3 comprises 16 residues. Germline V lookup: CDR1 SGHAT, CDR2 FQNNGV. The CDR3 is CASSLPAGGSADTQYF. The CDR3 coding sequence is TGTGCCAGCAGCTTACCCGCAGGGGGTAGCGCAGATACGCAGTATTTT.

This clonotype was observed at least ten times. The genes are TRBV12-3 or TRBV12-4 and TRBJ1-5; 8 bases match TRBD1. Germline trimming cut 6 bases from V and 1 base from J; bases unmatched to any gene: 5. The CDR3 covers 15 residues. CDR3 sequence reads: CASSKGQGSNQPQHF. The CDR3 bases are TGTGCCAGCAGCAAAGGACAGGGCAGCAATCAGCCCCAGCATTTT.

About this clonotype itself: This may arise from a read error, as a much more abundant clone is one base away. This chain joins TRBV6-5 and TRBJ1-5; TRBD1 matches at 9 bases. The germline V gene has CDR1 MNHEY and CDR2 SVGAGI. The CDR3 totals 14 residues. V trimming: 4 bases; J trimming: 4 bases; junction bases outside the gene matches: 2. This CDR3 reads CASSCGTGNQPQHF. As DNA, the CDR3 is TGTGCCAGCAGTTGCGGGACAGGGAATCAGCCCCAGCATTTT.

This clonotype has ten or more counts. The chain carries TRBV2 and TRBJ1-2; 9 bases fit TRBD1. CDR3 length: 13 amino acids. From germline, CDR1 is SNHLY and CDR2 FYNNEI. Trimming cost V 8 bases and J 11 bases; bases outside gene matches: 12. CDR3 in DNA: TGTGCCAGCTGCACGACAGGGGGAAGTTCTTACACCTTC. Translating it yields CASCTTGGSSYTF.

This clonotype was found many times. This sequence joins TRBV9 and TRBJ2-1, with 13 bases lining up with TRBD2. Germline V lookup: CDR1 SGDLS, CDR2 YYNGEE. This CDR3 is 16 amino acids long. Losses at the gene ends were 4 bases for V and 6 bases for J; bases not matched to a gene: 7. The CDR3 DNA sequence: TGTGCCAGCAGCAATGGACTAGCGGGAGTTGTCAATGAGCAGTTCTTC. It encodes CASSNGLAGVVNEQFF.

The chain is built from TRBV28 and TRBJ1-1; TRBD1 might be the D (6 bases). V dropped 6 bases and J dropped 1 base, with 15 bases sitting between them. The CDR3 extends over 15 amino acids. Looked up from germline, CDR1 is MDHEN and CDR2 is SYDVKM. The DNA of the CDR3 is TGTGCCAGCAGCGACCCAGGGACAACGAACACTGAAGCTTTCTTT. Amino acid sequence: CASSDPGTTNTEAFF.

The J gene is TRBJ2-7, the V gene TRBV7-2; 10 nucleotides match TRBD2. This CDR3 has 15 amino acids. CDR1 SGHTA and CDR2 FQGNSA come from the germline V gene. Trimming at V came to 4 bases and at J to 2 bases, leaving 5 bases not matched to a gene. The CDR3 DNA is TGTGCCAGCAGCTCGACTAGCGGGTCCACCTACGAGCAGTACTTC. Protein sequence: CASSSTSGSTYEQYF.

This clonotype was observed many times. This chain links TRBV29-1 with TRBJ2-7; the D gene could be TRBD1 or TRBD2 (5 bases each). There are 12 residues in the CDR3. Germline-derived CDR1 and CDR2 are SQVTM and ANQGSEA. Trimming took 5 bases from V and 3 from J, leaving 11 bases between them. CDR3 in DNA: TGCAGCGTTCTCAGGGACGACTACGAGCAGTACTTC. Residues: CSVLRDDYEQYF.

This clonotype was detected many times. The CDR3 nucleotides are TGCAGTGCTAGAACTCCCGGGACTGCTCACACAGATACGCAGTATTTT. This translates into CSARTPGTAHTDTQYF. The J gene is TRBJ2-3, the V gene TRBV20-1, with TRBD2 as a possible D gene (6 bases). CDR3 length equals 16 residues. In germline, CDR1 is DFQATT, CDR2 SNEGSKA (reference sequence). Trimming removed 2 bases at V and 2 bases at J, with 17 bases between.

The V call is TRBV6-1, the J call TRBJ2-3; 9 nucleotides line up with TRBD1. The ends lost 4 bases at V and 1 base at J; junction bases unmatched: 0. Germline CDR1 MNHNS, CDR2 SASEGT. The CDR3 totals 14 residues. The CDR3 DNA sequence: TGTGCCAGCAGTGGGACAGGGGGCACAGATACGCAGTATTTT. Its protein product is CASSGTGGTDTQYF.

CDR3: CRLAGHADTQYF. The CDR3 DNA follows: TGTCGGCTAGCGGGGCATGCAGATACGCAGTATTTT. The chain combines TRBV19 with TRBJ2-3, with 9 bases matching TRBD2. CDR1 is LNHDA and CDR2 is SQIVND in the germline V gene (reference sequence). This CDR3 contains 12 residues.

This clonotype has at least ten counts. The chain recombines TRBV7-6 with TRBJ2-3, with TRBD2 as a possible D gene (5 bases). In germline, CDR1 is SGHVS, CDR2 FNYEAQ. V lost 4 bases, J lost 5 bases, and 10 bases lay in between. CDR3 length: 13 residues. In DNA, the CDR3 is TGTGCCAGCAGCTCGGACTGGGTAGATACGCAGTATTTT. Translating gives CASSSDWVDTQYF.

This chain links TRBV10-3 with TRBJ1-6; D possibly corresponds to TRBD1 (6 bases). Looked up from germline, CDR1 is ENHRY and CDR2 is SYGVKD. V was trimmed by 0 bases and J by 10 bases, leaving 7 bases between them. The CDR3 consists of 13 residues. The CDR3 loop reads CAISESGGSPLHF. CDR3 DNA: TGTGCCATCAGTGAGTCAGGGGGATCACCCCTCCACTTT.

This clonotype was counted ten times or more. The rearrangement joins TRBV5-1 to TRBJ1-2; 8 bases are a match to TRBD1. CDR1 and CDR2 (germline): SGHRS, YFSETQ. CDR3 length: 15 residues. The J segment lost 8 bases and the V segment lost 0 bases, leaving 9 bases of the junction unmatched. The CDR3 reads CASSLDRATGEGYTF. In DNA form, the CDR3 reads TGCGCCAGCAGCTTGGATCGGGCGACAGGGGAAGGCTACACCTTC.

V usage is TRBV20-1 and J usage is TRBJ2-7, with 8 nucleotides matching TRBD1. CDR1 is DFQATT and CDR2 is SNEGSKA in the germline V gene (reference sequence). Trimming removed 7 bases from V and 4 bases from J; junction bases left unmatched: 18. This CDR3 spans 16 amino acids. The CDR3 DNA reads TGCAGTGTACAACCACACGAGGGACAGGCCCCGTACGAGCAGTACTTC. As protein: CSVQPHEGQAPYEQYF.

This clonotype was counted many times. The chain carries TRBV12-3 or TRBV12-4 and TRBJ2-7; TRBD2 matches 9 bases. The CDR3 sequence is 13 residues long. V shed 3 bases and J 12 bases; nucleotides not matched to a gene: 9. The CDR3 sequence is CASSFQREARGYF. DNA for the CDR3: TGTGCCAGCAGTTTCCAGCGGGAGGCCCGAGGGTACTTC.

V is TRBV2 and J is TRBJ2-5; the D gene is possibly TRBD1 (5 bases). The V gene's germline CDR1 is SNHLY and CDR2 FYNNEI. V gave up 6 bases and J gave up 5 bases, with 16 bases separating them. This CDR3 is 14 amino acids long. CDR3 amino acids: CASSPVGARETQYF. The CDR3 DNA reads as TGTGCCAGCAGCCCAGTAGGGGCGCGTGAGACCCAGTACTTC.

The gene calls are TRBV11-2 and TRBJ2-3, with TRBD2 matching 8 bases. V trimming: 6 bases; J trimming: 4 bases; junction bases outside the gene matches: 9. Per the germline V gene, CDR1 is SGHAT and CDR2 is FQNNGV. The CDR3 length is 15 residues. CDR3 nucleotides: TGTGCCAGCAGTTTTTCGGGGGGGGCAGCAGATACGCAGTATTTT. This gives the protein CASSFSGGAADTQYF.

The CDR3 nucleotides are TGTGCCAGCAGTCGTACCGGGACAGGGTATCTTTTTTACGAGCAGTACTTC. As protein: CASSRTGTGYLFYEQYF. This chain uses TRBV6-1 with TRBJ2-7, with TRBD1 identical over 9 bases. V gave up 5 bases and J gave up 4 bases; unmatched junction bases: 15. Germline CDR1 reads MNHNS; CDR2 reads SASEGT. The CDR3 extends over 17 amino acids.